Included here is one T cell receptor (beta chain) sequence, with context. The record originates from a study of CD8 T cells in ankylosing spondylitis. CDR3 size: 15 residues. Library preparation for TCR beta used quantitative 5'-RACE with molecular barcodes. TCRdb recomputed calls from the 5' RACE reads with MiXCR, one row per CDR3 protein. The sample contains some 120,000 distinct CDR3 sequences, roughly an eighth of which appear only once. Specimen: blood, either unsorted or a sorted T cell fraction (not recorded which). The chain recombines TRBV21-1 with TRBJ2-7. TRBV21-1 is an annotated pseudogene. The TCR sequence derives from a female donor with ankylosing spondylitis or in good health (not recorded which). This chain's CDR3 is CASSKVGADSYEQYF. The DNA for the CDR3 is TGTGCCAGCAGCAAAGTAGGTGCGGATTCCTACGAGCAGTACTTC.